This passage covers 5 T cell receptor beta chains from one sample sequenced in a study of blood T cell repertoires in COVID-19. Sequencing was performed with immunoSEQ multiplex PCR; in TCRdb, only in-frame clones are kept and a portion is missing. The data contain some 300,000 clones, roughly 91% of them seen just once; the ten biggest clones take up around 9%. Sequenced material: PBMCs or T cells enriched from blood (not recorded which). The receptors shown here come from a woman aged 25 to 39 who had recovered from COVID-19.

The CDR3 sequence is CAISESIPMNTEAFF. The CDR3 DNA sequence: TGTGCCATCAGTGAATCGATACCTATGAACACTGAAGCTTTCTTT. This rearrangement joins TRBV10-3 to TRBJ1-1, with D hard to call. From germline, CDR1 is ENHRY and CDR2 SYGVKD. This CDR3 spans 15 amino acids. Trimming took off 3 bases at V and 0 bases at J, with 11 bases between the two ends.

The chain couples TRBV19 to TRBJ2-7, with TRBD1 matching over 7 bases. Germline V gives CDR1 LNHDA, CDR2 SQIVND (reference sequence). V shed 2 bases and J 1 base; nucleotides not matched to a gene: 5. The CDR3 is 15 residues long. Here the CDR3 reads CASSISGTESYEQYF. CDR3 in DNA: TGTGCCAGTAGTATATCCGGGACAGAGTCCTACGAGCAGTACTTC.

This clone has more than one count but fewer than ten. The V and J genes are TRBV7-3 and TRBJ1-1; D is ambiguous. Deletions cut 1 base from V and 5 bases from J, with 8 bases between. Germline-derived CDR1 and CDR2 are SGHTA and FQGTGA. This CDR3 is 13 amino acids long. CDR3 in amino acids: CASSLSYETEAFF. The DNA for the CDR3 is TGTGCCAGCAGCTTAAGCTACGAGACTGAAGCTTTCTTT.

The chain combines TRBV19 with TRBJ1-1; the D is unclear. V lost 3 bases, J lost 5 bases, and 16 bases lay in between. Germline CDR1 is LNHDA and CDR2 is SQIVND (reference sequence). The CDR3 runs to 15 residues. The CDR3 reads CASSIVGERVTEAFF. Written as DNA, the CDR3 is TGTGCCAGTAGTATCGTCGGGGAGAGGGTTACTGAAGCTTTCTTT.

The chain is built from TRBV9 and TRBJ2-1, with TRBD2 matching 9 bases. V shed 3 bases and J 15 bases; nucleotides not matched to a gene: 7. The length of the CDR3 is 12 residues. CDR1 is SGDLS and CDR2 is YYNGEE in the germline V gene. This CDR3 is CASSALTSGPFF. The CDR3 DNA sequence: TGTGCCAGCAGCGCCCTTACTAGCGGGCCGTTCTTC. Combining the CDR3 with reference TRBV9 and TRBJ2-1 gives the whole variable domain DSGVTQTPKHLITATGQRVTLRCSPRSGDLSVYWYQQSLDQGLQFLIQYYNGEERAKGNILERFSAQQFPDLHSELNLSSLELGDSALYFCASSALTSGPFFGPGTRLTVL.